This TCR beta chain emerged from a study of shared clonotypes between healthy human individuals. Study findings and constraints: The rarefaction results pointed to incomplete sorted-subset sequencing despite large depth. Against clonotypes common to all four donors, non-shared ones had lower generation probabilities. Sample collection involved blood only; tissue repertoires are likely different.

Measured with immunoSEQ multiplex PCR; TCRdb has only the in-frame clones, and not every one. Of some 320,000 clones in the sample, around nine tenths were seen once. This clone has only one observation. The antigen is unknown. CD45RO+ cells plus CCR7-negative CD45RA+ TemRA cells formed CD8 memory. CDR1 is SEHNR, CDR2 FQNEAQ, per germline (reference sequence). The CDR3 is 12 amino acids. Trimming cost V 8 bases and J 6 bases, with 13 bases left between them. The receptor's source is a man aged 18 to 30 in good health. Specimen: memory CD8+ T cells sorted from blood. Regarding subset: CD45RO+ cells pooled with CCR7-negative TemRA cells. This sequence joins TRBV7-9 and TRBJ1-1; D call uncertain. The CDR3 nucleotides are TGTGCCAGCGAGGGTCTTGGGGCTGAAGCTTTCTTT. It yields the protein CASEGLGAEAFF. Combining the CDR3 with reference TRBV7-9 and TRBJ1-1 gives the whole variable domain DTGVSQNPRHKITKRGQNVTFRCDPISEHNRLYWYRQTLGQGPEFLTYFQNEAQLEKSRLLSDRFSAERPKGSFSTLEIQRTEQGDSAMYLCASEGLGAEAFFGQGTRLTVV.